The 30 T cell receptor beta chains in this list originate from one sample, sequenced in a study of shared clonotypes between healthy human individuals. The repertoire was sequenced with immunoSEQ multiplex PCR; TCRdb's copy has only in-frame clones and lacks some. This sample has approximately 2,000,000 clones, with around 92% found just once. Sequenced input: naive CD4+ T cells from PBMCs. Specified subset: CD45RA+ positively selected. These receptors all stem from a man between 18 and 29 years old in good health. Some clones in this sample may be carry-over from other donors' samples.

The CDR3 DNA reads as TGTGCCAGCAGCGTAGGACCAATTTACGAGCAGTACTTC. It is translated as CASSVGPIYEQYF. This chain connects TRBV9 to TRBJ2-7; D is unresolved. CDR1 is SGDLS, CDR2 YYNGEE, per germline. Trimming shortened V by 0 bases and J by 4 bases, and 8 bases separated the two germline ends. The CDR3 totals 13 residues.

CDR3 in amino acids: CASRGVEGRGANEKLFF. DNA for the CDR3: TGTGCCAGCAGGGGGGTGGAGGGGCGCGGAGCTAATGAAAAACTGTTTTTT. The J gene is TRBJ1-4, the V gene TRBV28; maybe TRBD1 (5 bases). CDR1 and CDR2 from the germline V gene are MDHEN and SYDVKM. Trimming left V 6 bases short and J 3 bases short, with 20 bases between. This CDR3 comprises 17 residues.

Here the CDR3 reads CASSLRLAWGESGANVLTF. The CDR3 DNA reads as TGTGCCAGCAGCTTACGCCTAGCGTGGGGGGAGTCTGGGGCCAACGTCCTGACTTTC. The gene calls are TRBV7-9 and TRBJ2-6; TRBD2 might be the D (6 bases). Trimming cost V 2 bases and J 1 base, with 18 bases left between them. Germline CDR1 reads SEHNR; CDR2 reads FQNEAQ (reference sequence). The CDR3 covers 19 residues.

The CDR3 spells CASSLGAGAPYEQYF. The CDR3 bases are TGTGCCAGCAGCTTAGGGGCGGGAGCCCCCTACGAGCAGTACTTC. This chain links TRBV7-2 with TRBJ2-7; the match to TRBD2 covers 7 bases. From germline, CDR1 is SGHTA and CDR2 FQGNSA. The trim removed 1 base at V and 2 bases at J, leaving 5 bases unmatched. The length of the CDR3 is 15 residues.

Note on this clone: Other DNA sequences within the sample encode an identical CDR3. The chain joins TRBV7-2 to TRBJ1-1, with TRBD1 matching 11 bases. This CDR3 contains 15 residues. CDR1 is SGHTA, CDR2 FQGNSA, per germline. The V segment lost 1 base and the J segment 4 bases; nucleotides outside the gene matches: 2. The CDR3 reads CASSLVGTGGTEAFF. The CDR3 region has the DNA TGTGCCAGCAGCTTAGTAGGGACAGGGGGCACTGAAGCTTTCTTT. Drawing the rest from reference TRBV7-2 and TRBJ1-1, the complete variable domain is GAGVSQSPSNKVTEKGKDVELRCDPISGHTALYWYRQSLGQGLEFLIYFQGNSAPDKSGLPSDRFSAERTGGSVSTLTIQRTQQEDSAVYLCASSLVGTGGTEAFFGQGTRLTVV.

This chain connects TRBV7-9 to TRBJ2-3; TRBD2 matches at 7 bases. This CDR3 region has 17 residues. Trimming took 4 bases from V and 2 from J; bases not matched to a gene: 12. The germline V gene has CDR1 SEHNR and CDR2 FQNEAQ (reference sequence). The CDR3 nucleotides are TGTGCCAGCAGCTACGCCCCCGCTAGCGGATACACAGATACGCAGTATTTT. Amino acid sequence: CASSYAPASGYTDTQYF.

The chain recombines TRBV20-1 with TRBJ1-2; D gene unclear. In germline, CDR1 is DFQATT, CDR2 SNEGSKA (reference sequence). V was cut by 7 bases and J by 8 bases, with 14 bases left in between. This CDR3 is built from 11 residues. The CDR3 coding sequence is TGCAGTGTTCAAGGGTTAGGCGGCTACACCTTC. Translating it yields CSVQGLGGYTF.

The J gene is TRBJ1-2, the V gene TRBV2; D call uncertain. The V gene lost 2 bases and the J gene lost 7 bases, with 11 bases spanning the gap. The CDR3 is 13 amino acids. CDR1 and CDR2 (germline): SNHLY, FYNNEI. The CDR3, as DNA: TGTGCCAGCAGTGAACTAGGGCGTGGTGGCTACACCTTC. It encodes CASSELGRGGYTF.

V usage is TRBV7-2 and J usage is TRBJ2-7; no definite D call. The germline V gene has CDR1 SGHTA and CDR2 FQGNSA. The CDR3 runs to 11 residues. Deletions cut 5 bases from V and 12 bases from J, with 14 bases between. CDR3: CASSPDGKRYF. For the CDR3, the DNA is TGTGCCAGCAGCCCCGACGGAAAAAGGTACTTC. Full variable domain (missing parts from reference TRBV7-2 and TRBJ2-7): GAGVSQSPSNKVTEKGKDVELRCDPISGHTALYWYRQSLGQGLEFLIYFQGNSAPDKSGLPSDRFSAERTGGSVSTLTIQRTQQEDSAVYLCASSPDGKRYFGPGTRLTVT.

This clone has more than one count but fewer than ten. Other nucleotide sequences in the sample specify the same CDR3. CDR3 in amino acids: CASSLDRGDEKLFF. CDR3 sequence (DNA): TGTGCCAGCAGTTTGGACAGGGGAGATGAAAAACTGTTTTTT. The chain employs TRBV2 and TRBJ1-4; 9 bases match TRBD1. V trimming: 5 bases; J trimming: 6 bases; junction bases outside the gene matches: 4. CDR3 size: 14 residues. Germline V gene lookup returns CDR1 SNHLY and CDR2 FYNNEI.

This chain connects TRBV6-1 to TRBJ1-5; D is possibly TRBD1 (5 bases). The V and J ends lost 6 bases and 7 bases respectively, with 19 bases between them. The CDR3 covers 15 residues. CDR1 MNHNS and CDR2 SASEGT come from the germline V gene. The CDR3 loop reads CASSHLPGQEQPQHF. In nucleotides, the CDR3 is TGTGCCAGCAGCCACCTTCCAGGGCAAGAACAGCCCCAGCATTTT.

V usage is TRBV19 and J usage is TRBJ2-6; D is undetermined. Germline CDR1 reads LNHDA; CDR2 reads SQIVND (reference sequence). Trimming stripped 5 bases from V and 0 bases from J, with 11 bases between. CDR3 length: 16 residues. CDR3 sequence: CASSAPRPSGANVLTF. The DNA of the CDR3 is TGTGCCAGTAGTGCCCCCCGGCCCTCTGGGGCCAACGTCCTGACTTTC.

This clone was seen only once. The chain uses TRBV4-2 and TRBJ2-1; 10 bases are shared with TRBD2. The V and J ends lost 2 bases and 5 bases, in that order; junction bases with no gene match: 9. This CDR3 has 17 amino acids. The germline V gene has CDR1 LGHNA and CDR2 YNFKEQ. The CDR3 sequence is CASSQNPGTSVNNEQFF. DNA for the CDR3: TGTGCCAGCAGCCAAAACCCCGGGACTAGCGTCAACAATGAGCAGTTCTTC.

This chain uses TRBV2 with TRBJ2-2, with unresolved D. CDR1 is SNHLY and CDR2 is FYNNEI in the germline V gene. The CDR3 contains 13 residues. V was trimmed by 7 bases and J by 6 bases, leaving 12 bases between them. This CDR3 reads CASMNHYPGELFF. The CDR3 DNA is TGTGCCAGCATGAACCACTATCCCGGGGAGCTGTTTTTT.

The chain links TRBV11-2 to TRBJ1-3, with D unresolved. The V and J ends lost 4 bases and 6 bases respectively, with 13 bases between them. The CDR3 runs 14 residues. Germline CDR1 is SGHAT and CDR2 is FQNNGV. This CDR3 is CASSSSGYANTIYF. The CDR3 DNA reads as TGTGCCAGCAGCTCCTCAGGATACGCAAACACCATATATTTT.

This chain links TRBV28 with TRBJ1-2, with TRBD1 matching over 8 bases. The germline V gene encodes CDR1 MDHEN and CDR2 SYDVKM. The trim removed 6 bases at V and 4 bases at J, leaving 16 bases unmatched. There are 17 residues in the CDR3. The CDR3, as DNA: TGTGCCAGCAGGAGGGCGAGTCAGGGGGCCCCTAGCTATGGCTACACCTTC. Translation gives CASRRASQGAPSYGYTF.

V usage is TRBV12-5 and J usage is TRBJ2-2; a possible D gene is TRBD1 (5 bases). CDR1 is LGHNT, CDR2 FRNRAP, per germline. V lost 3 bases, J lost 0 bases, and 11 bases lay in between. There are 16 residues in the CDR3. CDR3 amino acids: CASGLGQGANTGELFF. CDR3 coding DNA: TGTGCTAGTGGTTTAGGGCAGGGCGCGAACACCGGGGAGCTGTTTTTT.

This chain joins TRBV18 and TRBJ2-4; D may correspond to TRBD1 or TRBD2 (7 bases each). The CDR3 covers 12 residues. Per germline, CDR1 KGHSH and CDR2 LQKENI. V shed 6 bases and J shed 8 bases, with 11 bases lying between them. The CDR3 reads CASSSGGDIQYF. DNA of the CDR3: TGTGCCAGCTCCTCAGGGGGGGACATTCAGTACTTC.

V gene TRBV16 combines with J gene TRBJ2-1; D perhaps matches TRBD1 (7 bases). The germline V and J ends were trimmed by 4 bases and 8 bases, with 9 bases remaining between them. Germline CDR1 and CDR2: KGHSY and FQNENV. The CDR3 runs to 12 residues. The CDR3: CASSPGGHEQFF. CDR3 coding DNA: TGTGCCAGCAGCCCAGGGGGGCATGAGCAGTTCTTC.

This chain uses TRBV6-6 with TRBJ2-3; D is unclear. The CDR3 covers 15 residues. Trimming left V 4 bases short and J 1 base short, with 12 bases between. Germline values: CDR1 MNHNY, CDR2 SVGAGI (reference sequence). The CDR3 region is CASSWAQGGTDTQYF. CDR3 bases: TGTGCCAGCAGTTGGGCCCAAGGAGGCACAGATACGCAGTATTTT.

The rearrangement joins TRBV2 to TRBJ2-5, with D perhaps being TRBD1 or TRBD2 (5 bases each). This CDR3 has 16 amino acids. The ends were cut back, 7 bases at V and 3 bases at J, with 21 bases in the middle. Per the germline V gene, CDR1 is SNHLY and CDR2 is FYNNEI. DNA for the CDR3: TGTGCCAGCATCCCTACTCGTTTCCAGGGAGAAGAGACCCAGTACTTC. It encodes CASIPTRFQGEETQYF.

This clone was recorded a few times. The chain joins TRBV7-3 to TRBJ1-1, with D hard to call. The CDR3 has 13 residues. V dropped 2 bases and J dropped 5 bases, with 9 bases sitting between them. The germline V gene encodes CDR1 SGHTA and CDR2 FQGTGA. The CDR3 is CASSLSGQTEAFF. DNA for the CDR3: TGTGCCAGCAGCTTATCTGGTCAGACTGAAGCTTTCTTT.

The CDR3 region has the DNA TGTGCCAGTAGTATGCTAGCGGGAGGGCCTTACAATGAGCAGTTCTTC. Amino acids: CASSMLAGGPYNEQFF. V usage is TRBV19 and J usage is TRBJ2-1, with 12 bases that match TRBD2. From germline, CDR1 is LNHDA and CDR2 SQIVND (reference sequence). CDR3 length: 16 amino acids. Losses at the gene ends were 3 bases for V and 4 bases for J; bases not matched to a gene: 4. The variable domain in full, completed from reference TRBV19 and TRBJ2-1, reads DGGITQSPKYLFRKEGQNVTLSCEQNLNHDAMYWYRQDPGQGLRLIYYSQIVNDFQKGDIAEGYSVSREKKESFPLTVTSAQKNPTAFYLCASSMLAGGPYNEQFFGPGTRLTVL.

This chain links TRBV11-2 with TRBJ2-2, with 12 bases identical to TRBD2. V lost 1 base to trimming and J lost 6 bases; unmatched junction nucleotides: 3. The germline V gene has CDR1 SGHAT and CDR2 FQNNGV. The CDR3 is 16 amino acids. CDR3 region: CASSLGTSGRSGELFF. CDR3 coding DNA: TGTGCCAGCAGCTTAGGTACTAGCGGGAGGTCCGGGGAGCTGTTTTTT. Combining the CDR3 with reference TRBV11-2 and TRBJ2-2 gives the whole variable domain EAGVAQSPRYKIIEKRQSVAFWCNPISGHATLYWYQQILGQGPKLLIQFQNNGVVDDSQLPKDRFSAERLKGVDSTLKIQPAKLEDSAVYLCASSLGTSGRSGELFFGEGSRLTVL.

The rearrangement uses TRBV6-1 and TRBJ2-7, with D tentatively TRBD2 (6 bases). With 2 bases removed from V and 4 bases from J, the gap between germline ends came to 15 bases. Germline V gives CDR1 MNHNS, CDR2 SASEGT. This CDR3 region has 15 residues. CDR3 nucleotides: TGTGCCAGCAGTGAATCAGTATCAGGGAGGTACGAGCAGTACTTC. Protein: CASSESVSGRYEQYF.

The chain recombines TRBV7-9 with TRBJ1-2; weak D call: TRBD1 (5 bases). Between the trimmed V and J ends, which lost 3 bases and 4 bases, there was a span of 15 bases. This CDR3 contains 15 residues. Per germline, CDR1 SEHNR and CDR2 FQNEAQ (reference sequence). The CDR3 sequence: CASSLGGTGAYGYTF. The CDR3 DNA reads TGTGCCAGCAGCTTGGGGGGAACCGGGGCCTATGGCTACACCTTC.

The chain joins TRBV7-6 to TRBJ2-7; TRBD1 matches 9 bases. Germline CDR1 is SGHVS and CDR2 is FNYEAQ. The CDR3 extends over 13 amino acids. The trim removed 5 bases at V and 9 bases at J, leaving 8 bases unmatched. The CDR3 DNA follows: TGTGCCAGCAGCATTACCGGGACAGGGTGGCAGTACTTC. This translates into CASSITGTGWQYF.

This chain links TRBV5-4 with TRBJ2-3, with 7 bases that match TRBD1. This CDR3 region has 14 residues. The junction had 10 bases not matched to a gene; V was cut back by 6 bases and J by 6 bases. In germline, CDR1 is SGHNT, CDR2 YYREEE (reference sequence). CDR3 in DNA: TGTGCCAGCACGCCGAGGACAGGTATGGATACGCAGTATTTT. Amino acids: CASTPRTGMDTQYF.

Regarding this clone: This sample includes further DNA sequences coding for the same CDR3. CDR3 sequence (DNA): TGTGCCAGCAGCGCCACGGGAACTCAAGAGACCCAGTACTTC. Amino acids: CASSATGTQETQYF. This chain uses TRBV9 with TRBJ2-5, with D maybe TRBD2 (5 bases). CDR3 length equals 14 residues. CDR1 and CDR2 from the germline V gene are SGDLS and YYNGEE. With 3 bases removed from V and 2 bases from J, the gap between germline ends came to 11 bases.

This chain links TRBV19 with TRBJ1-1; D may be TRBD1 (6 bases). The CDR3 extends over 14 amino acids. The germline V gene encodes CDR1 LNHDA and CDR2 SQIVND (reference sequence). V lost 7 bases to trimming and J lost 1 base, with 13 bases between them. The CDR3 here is CASTADRRNTEAFF. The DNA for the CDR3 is TGTGCCAGTACCGCGGACAGAAGGAACACTGAAGCTTTCTTT.